This is a list of T cell receptor beta chains from one sample in a study of blood T cell repertoires in COVID-19. The assay was immunoSEQ multiplex PCR, and TCRdb's table has in-frame clones only and misses some. In the table there are more than 45,000 clones, 90% of which are singletons. The specimen was peripheral blood. These TCRs come from a human donor in a cohort sampled during active COVID-19. Each CDR3 is given with its conserved first and last residue. The D gene is left open where the match is weak. Where a row states a size, it is once, few, many or the class of an expanded clone; other rows omit it.

abundance,j_gene,d_gene,v_gene,CDR3nt,CDR3aa
-,TRBJ2-1,TRBD2,TRBV25-1,TGTGCCAGCAGTGAAGATGCGGGAGGCTCCTACAATGAGCAGTTCTTC,CASSEDAGGSYNEQFF
-,TRBJ2-7,-,TRBV30,TGTGCCTGGAGAGTTGGGGACATCGCTAACTTC,CAWRVGDIANF
once,TRBJ2-7,TRBD2,TRBV2,TGTGCCAGCAGGAAATTAGCGGGGACCTACGAGCAGTACTTC,CASRKLAGTYEQYF
-,TRBJ1-5,TRBD1,TRBV5-6,TGTGCCACCCCGGGGACAGGAGGTAATCAGCCCCAGCATTTT,CATPGTGGNQPQHF
-,TRBJ1-1,-,TRBV25-1,TGTGCCAGCAGTGGTCAGAGGCCTGAAGCTTTCTTT,CASSGQRPEAFF
-,TRBJ2-7,-,TRBV9,TGTGCCAGCAGCGCACTAGGAAGTGGATACGAGCAGTACTTC,CASSALGSGYEQYF
-,TRBJ2-1,TRBD2,TRBV19,TGTGCCAGTAGTGACTGGACTAGCGGGAGGGGATCCTACAATGAGCAGTTCTTC,CASSDWTSGRGSYNEQFF
-,TRBJ1-4,-,TRBV7-6,TGTGCCAGCAGCTCGGGACTTAATGAAAAACTGTTTTTT,CASSSGLNEKLFF
once,TRBJ2-1,TRBD2,TRBV27,TGTGCCAGCAGGAGTAGCGGGAGCTACAATGAGCAGTTCTTC,CASRSSGSYNEQFF
-,TRBJ1-4,-,TRBV4-1,TGCGCCAGCAGCCAAGCTGGCCAGGGTAGTGAAAAACTGTTTTTT,CASSQAGQGSEKLFF
-,TRBJ2-5,TRBD2,TRBV27,TGTGCCAGCACCCCCGGGACTAGCGGGAACCAAGAGACCCAGTACTTC,CASTPGTSGNQETQYF
-,TRBJ2-2,-,TRBV21-1,-,CASVAAGANTGELFF
once,TRBJ1-4,-,TRBV28,TGTGCCAGCAGTTTAATCGCAGGCCGGAATGAAAAACTGTTTTTT,CASSLIAGRNEKLFF
-,TRBJ2-2,-,TRBV12-3/TRBV12-4,TGTGCCAGTGGGCTGAACACCGGGGAGCTGTTTTTT,CASGLNTGELFF
-,TRBJ2-2,-,TRBV11-2,TGTGCCAGCAGCTCACTAACGGGGACCGGGGAGCTGTTTTTT,CASSSLTGTGELFF
-,TRBJ2-7,TRBD2,TRBV6-5,TGTGCCAGCAGCGGAGCGGGAGGGCCGGGGTACGAGCAGTACTTC,CASSGAGGPGYEQYF
-,TRBJ2-7,TRBD1,TRBV28,TGTGCCAGCCGACTCACGGGACAGGGCTACGAGCAGTACTTC,CASRLTGQGYEQYF
-,TRBJ2-4,-,TRBV29-1,TGCAGCGCCAGGACAGTCGGGAACATTCAGTACTTC,CSARTVGNIQYF
-,TRBJ2-1,TRBD2,TRBV5-5,TGTGCCAGCAGCTTCGATAGCGGGCCGGGGAATGAGCAGTTCTTC,CASSFDSGPGNEQFF
once,TRBJ2-7,TRBD1,TRBV9,TGTGCCAGCAGCGTAGAGGACAGGGGGCGATCCGAGCAGTACTTC,CASSVEDRGRSEQYF
-,TRBJ2-2,-,TRBV7-9,TGTGCCAGCGGACTGGGCGGGATGTGGGCCGGGGAGCTGTTTTTT,CASGLGGMWAGELFF
once,TRBJ1-2,TRBD1,TRBV19,TGTGCCAGTAGCATTAGTGGAGAGACAGGGACCGGCTACACCTTC,CASSISGETGTGYTF
-,TRBJ2-1,-,TRBV2,TGTGCCAGTAGGCCGGCTAGCGACTCCTACAATGAGCAGTTCTTC,CASRPASDSYNEQFF
-,TRBJ1-6,-,TRBV5-1,TGCGCCAGCAGCTTGGGGGGGGGCGATTCACCCCTCCACTTT,CASSLGGGDSPLHF
-,TRBJ2-2,-,TRBV20-1,TGCAGTGCTAGTGTGGGGGGAGGGGAGCTGTTTTTT,CSASVGGGELFF
-,TRBJ2-7,TRBD1,TRBV28,TGTGCCAGTTTCGGACAGGGGGCCCCCTACGAGCAGTACTTC,CASFGQGAPYEQYF
-,TRBJ2-1,-,TRBV5-1,TGCGCCAGCAGGGTAGCGGACCACAATGAGCAGTTCTTC,CASRVADHNEQFF
-,TRBJ1-2,TRBD1,TRBV6-2/TRBV6-3,TGTGCCAGCAGTTCCGGGACAGGGGCCAACTATGGCTACACCTTC,CASSSGTGANYGYTF
-,TRBJ1-1,TRBD1,TRBV5-4,TGTGCCAGCAGCCTGGAATCGGGACAGGGGGCGGTAGCTTTCTTT,CASSLESGQGAVAFF
-,TRBJ2-5,-,TRBV4-1,TGCGCCAGCAGCCAAGCCCCTTCTCGCGGTGACCAAGAGACCCAGTACTTC,CASSQAPSRGDQETQYF
-,TRBJ2-2,TRBD2,TRBV7-2,TGTGCCAGCAGCTTCGGACTAGCGGGAGTTCGGACCGGGGAGCTGTTTTTT,CASSFGLAGVRTGELFF
-,TRBJ2-1,TRBD1,TRBV5-1,TGCGCCAGCAGCTTGAGGGACAGGCATACCAATGAGCAGTTCTTC,CASSLRDRHTNEQFF
-,TRBJ2-7,TRBD1,TRBV2,TGTGCCAGCAGTGAAGCTGGGGGACAGGCGGCGTACGAGCAGTACTTC,CASSEAGGQAAYEQYF
-,TRBJ2-7,TRBD2,TRBV15,TGTGCCACCAGCAGAGGAAGCGGGAGGAGCTCCTACGAGCAGTACTTC,CATSRGSGRSSYEQYF
-,TRBJ1-5,-,TRBV19,TGTGCCAGTGCGGACATAGCCGATCAGCCCCAGCATTTT,CASADIADQPQHF
few,TRBJ1-1,-,TRBV30,TGTGCCTGGAAGTTGCAGAGCGGCACTGAAGCTTTCTTT,CAWKLQSGTEAFF
-,TRBJ2-1,-,TRBV6-5,TGTGCCAGCAATCCAGGAACTGAGCAGTTCTTC,CASNPGTEQFF
-,TRBJ2-5,TRBD2,TRBV27,TGTGCCAGCATCCTTAGAAGGGGGCTAGCGGGAGAAGAGACCCAGTACTTC,CASILRRGLAGEETQYF
-,TRBJ1-5,TRBD1,TRBV28,TGTGCCAGCAACGCCAAGACAGGGGGAAATCAGCCCCAGCATTTT,CASNAKTGGNQPQHF
-,TRBJ2-7,-,TRBV12-3/TRBV12-4,TGTGCCAGCAGTCTAACGGGGTGGGAGCAGTACTTC,CASSLTGWEQYF
-,TRBJ1-5,TRBD1,TRBV28,TGTGCCAGCAGACAAACAGGGGTGAGCAATCAGCCCCAGCATTTT,CASRQTGVSNQPQHF